One sample yielded the 30 T cell receptor beta chains listed below, sequenced in a study of blood T cell repertoires in COVID-19. TCRdb's table, derived via immunoSEQ multiplex PCR, lists solely in-frame clones and lacks some. The sample carries more than 150,000 clones, roughly 86% recorded once. The specimen sequenced was peripheral blood. These receptors were taken from a man in his forties or fifties with active or convalescent COVID-19.

V is TRBV12-3 or TRBV12-4 and J is TRBJ2-1, with D hard to call. CDR3 length: 12 residues. V was trimmed by 6 bases and J by 12 bases, leaving 15 bases between them. CDR3 DNA sequence: TGTGCCAGCAGCAGACTCCAATCGGGGCAGTTCTTC. Translation gives CASSRLQSGQFF.

The chain employs TRBV5-1 and TRBJ2-1; 16 nucleotides agree with TRBD2. The trim removed 6 bases at V and 9 bases at J, leaving 15 bases unmatched. The CDR3 has 18 amino acids. Germline lookup yields CDR1 SGHRS and CDR2 YFSETQ. This CDR3 is CASKSYGTSGRVVGEQFF. Here the CDR3 DNA reads TGCGCCAGCAAGTCGTACGGGACTAGCGGGAGGGTGGTTGGTGAGCAGTTCTTC.

The chain employs TRBV24-1 and TRBJ2-1, with 9 bases matching TRBD2. V lost 0 bases, J lost 8 bases, and 10 bases stayed unmatched. Germline-derived CDR1 and CDR2 are KGHDR and SFDVKD. The CDR3 covers 17 residues. The CDR3 loop reads CATSDLLGSGSADEQFF. The DNA for the CDR3 is TGTGCCACCAGTGATTTGCTCGGTAGCGGGAGCGCGGATGAGCAGTTCTTC.

This rearrangement joins TRBV6-4 to TRBJ2-3; TRBD2 matches at 13 bases. Losses at the gene ends were 2 bases for V and 1 base for J; bases not matched to a gene: 3. CDR1 MRHNA and CDR2 SNTAGT come from the germline V gene. The CDR3 has 17 residues. This CDR3 reads CASSDRTSGGRTDTQYF. The CDR3 nucleotides are TGTGCCAGCAGTGACCGGACTAGCGGGGGCCGCACAGATACGCAGTATTTT.

The J gene is TRBJ2-1, the V gene TRBV4-3; no reliable D call. From germline, CDR1 is LGHNA and CDR2 YSLEER. The V end lost 0 bases, the J end lost 4 bases, and 10 bases lay between the germline ends. The length of the CDR3 is 15 residues. The CDR3 loop reads CASSQELFPYNEQFF. Written as DNA, the CDR3 is TGCGCCAGCAGCCAAGAACTTTTCCCTTACAATGAGCAGTTCTTC.

The chain is built from TRBV5-1 and TRBJ2-3; tentative D call: TRBD1 (6 bases). V gave up 1 base and J gave up 1 base, with 7 bases separating them. The CDR3 extends over 14 amino acids. Germline-derived CDR1 and CDR2 are SGHRS and YFSETQ. CDR3 in DNA: TGCGCCAGCAGCTTGTCAGGGGGCACAGATACGCAGTATTTT. Protein product: CASSLSGGTDTQYF. Full variable domain (outside the CDR3, taken from reference TRBV5-1 and TRBJ2-3): KAGVTQTPRYLIKTRGQQVTLSCSPISGHRSVSWYQQTPGQGLQFLFEYFSETQRNKGNFPGRFSGRQFSNSRSEMNVSTLELGDSALYLCASSLSGGTDTQYFGPGTRLTVL.

This clone was observed once. The V gene is TRBV6-5, the J gene TRBJ1-1; 7 bases match TRBD1. This CDR3 contains 14 residues. Germline lookup yields CDR1 MNHEY and CDR2 SVGAGI. V dropped 7 bases and J dropped 6; count of bases not matched to a gene: 11. The CDR3 loop reads CASTNRGGGAEAFF. The CDR3 DNA reads as TGTGCCAGCACTAATCGAGGGGGCGGTGCTGAAGCTTTCTTT.

This clone has only a few counts. The V and J genes are TRBV4-3 and TRBJ2-4; D possibly corresponds to TRBD1 (6 bases). Trimming removed 0 bases at V and 0 bases at J, with 12 bases between. Germline lookup yields CDR1 LGHNA and CDR2 YSLEER. This CDR3 is built from 17 residues. The CDR3 sequence is CASSQEGALKAKNIQYF. DNA for the CDR3: TGCGCCAGCAGCCAAGAGGGGGCCCTAAAAGCCAAAAACATTCAGTACTTC.

DNA for the CDR3: TGCGCCAGCAGCGATACAGGGGCGTATGGCTACACCTTC. The encoded protein is CASSDTGAYGYTF. The rearrangement links TRBV4-3 to TRBJ1-2; 7 bases line up with TRBD1. CDR1 is LGHNA and CDR2 is YSLEER in the germline V gene. The CDR3 is made up of 13 amino acids. V shed 5 bases and J 5 bases; nucleotides not matched to a gene: 5.

CDR3 protein: CATSRDAGQGEQYF. The CDR3 coding sequence is TGTGCCACCAGCAGAGATGCGGGACAGGGGGAGCAGTACTTC. The V gene is TRBV15, the J gene TRBJ2-7; 10 bases match TRBD1. The CDR3 is 14 amino acids. Germline CDR1 and CDR2: LNHNV and YYDKDF (reference sequence). Germline trimming cut 0 bases from V and 7 bases from J; bases unmatched to any gene: 3.

J is TRBJ1-4 and V is TRBV12-3 or TRBV12-4; TRBD1 is a possible D gene (5 bases). There are 13 residues in the CDR3. The V gene lost 6 bases and the J gene lost 6 bases, with 11 bases spanning the gap. CDR3 protein: CASRGVMDEKLFF. The CDR3 DNA follows: TGTGCCAGCAGAGGGGTAATGGATGAAAAACTGTTTTTT.

The gene calls are TRBV6-1 and TRBJ1-1; D not certain. V lost 6 bases and J 1 base, leaving 6 bases between the germline ends. Germline lookup yields CDR1 MNHNS and CDR2 SASEGT. The CDR3 is 12 amino acids. This CDR3 reads CASRVRNTEAFF. CDR3 nucleotide sequence: TGTGCCAGCAGAGTCAGGAACACTGAAGCTTTCTTT.

This chain joins TRBV7-2 and TRBJ1-2; D ambiguous. CDR3 length: 15 residues. Trimming removed 1 base at V and 2 bases at J, with 11 bases between. The germline CDR1 and CDR2 sequences are SGHTA and FQGNSA. The DNA for the CDR3 is TGTGCCAGCAGCTTAGGGAGACGACCAAACTATGGCTACACCTTC. Translated, it gives CASSLGRRPNYGYTF.

The chain links TRBV7-3 to TRBJ1-2, with TRBD1 as a possible D gene (6 bases). The ends were cut back, 0 bases at V and 5 bases at J, with 16 bases in the middle. The CDR3 is 16 residues long. Looked up from germline, CDR1 is SGHTA and CDR2 is FQGTGA. Here the CDR3 reads CASSLTGQSMRYGYTF. DNA of the CDR3: TGTGCCAGCAGCTTAACCGGACAGAGTATGAGATATGGCTACACCTTC.

For the CDR3, the DNA is TGTGCCACCAGCAGAGATACGGGAACCTACAATGAGCAGTTCTTC. Its protein is CATSRDTGTYNEQFF. The chain couples TRBV15 to TRBJ2-1; tentatively, D is TRBD2 (5 bases). Germline V gene sequence: CDR1 LNHNV, CDR2 YYDKDF (reference sequence). Trimming left V 0 bases short and J 2 bases short, with 8 bases between. The CDR3 covers 15 residues.

In this sample, this clone turned up a few times. The rearrangement uses TRBV19 and TRBJ2-2; D possibly corresponds to TRBD2 (6 bases). V was clipped by 10 bases and J by 0 bases, with 15 bases between them. Germline CDR1 reads LNHDA; CDR2 reads SQIVND (reference sequence). The CDR3 runs to 15 residues. Written as DNA, the CDR3 is TGTGCCATTCGTACAGGAGGGGCGAACACCGGGGAGCTGTTTTTT. Translated: CAIRTGGANTGELFF.

The chain has TRBV12-3 or TRBV12-4 and TRBJ2-7; D is unclear. This CDR3 comprises 11 residues. Trimming left V 5 bases short and J 7 bases short, with 9 bases between. Here the CDR3 DNA reads TGTGCCAGCAGTACCTTCAGGGAGCAGTACTTC. Its translation is CASSTFREQYF.

The chain uses TRBV9 and TRBJ2-3; 7 bases are shared with TRBD1. This CDR3 spans 15 amino acids. The V gene's germline CDR1 is SGDLS and CDR2 YYNGEE. The V segment lost 4 bases and the J segment 2 bases; nucleotides outside the gene matches: 7. CDR3 nucleotide sequence: TGTGCCAGCAGCTCCGGACAGGTGGCCACAGATACGCAGTATTTT. Translating it yields CASSSGQVATDTQYF.

The V gene is TRBV11-3, the J gene TRBJ2-5; possibly TRBD1 for D (5 bases). The germline V gene has CDR1 SGHNT and CDR2 YENEEA. The V end lost 1 base, the J end lost 0 bases, and 6 bases lay between the germline ends. CDR3 length: 14 amino acids. The CDR3 bases are TGTGCCAGCAGCTTAGTGGGGCACCAAGAGACCCAGTACTTC. It specifies CASSLVGHQETQYF.

A note on this clone: At one boundary the junction diverges from the germline segment, which might be a read error. The genes are TRBV7-7 and TRBJ2-3; TRBD2 aligns across 16 bases. The CDR3 sequence is 18 residues long. Germline V gene data show CDR1 as SSHAT and CDR2 as FNYEAQ (reference sequence). In DNA, the CDR3 is TGTGCTAGCAGCCCTGGGACTAGCGGGGGGGCGGACACAGATACGCAGTATTTT. It encodes CASSPGTSGGADTDTQYF.

This clone was seen only once. The J gene is TRBJ2-7, the V gene TRBV6-5; D remains ambiguous. The CDR3 is made up of 14 amino acids. Germline lookup yields CDR1 MNHEY and CDR2 SVGAGI. Trimming removed 7 bases from V and 2 bases from J, with 15 bases in between. This CDR3 reads CASTKTFYPYEQYF. The CDR3, as DNA: TGTGCCAGCACCAAGACATTCTACCCCTACGAGCAGTACTTC.

The chain combines TRBV6-5 with TRBJ1-2; D not certain. Germline V gene lookup returns CDR1 MNHEY and CDR2 SVGAGI. This CDR3 contains 16 residues. V was cut by 0 bases and J by 0 bases, with 11 bases left in between. CDR3 loop: CASSYSRISTNYGYTF. The CDR3 DNA sequence: TGTGCCAGCAGTTACTCGAGGATTAGCACTAACTATGGCTACACCTTC.

This rearrangement joins TRBV2 to TRBJ2-7; 9 bases match TRBD1. Trimming took 5 bases from V and 5 from J; bases not matched to a gene: 13. The length of the CDR3 is 16 residues. Germline lookup yields CDR1 SNHLY and CDR2 FYNNEI. The CDR3 sequence is CASSLGAGQGFDEQYF. CDR3 DNA sequence: TGTGCCAGCAGTTTAGGGGCGGGACAGGGTTTCGACGAGCAGTACTTC.

V usage is TRBV7-8 and J usage is TRBJ1-1, with TRBD1 matching over 8 bases. Germline CDR1 SGHVS, CDR2 FQNEAQ. V shed 5 bases, J shed 4 bases, and the junction held 6 bases outside the gene matches. The CDR3 is 14 amino acids. DNA of the CDR3: TGTGCCAGCAGCCTAAGGACAGGGTCCACTGAAGCTTTCTTT. This translates into CASSLRTGSTEAFF.

This clone is a singleton in its sample. V and J are TRBV28 and TRBJ1-2, with 8 bases identical to TRBD1. The CDR3 is made up of 14 amino acids. Germline values: CDR1 MDHEN, CDR2 SYDVKM. Trimming took 8 bases from V and 0 from J; bases not matched to a gene: 5. DNA for the CDR3: TGTGCCAGCCGTACGACAGGGGCTAACTATGGCTACACCTTC. Translated, it gives CASRTTGANYGYTF.

This rearrangement joins TRBV19 to TRBJ2-7; unclear D gene. Germline V lookup: CDR1 LNHDA, CDR2 SQIVND (reference sequence). V dropped 4 bases and J dropped 2 bases, with 15 bases sitting between them. This CDR3 is 15 amino acids long. DNA for the CDR3: TGTGCCAGTAGTAAGGTGGGCCAGGCCACCTACGAGCAGTACTTC. Encoded protein: CASSKVGQATYEQYF.

The rearrangement joins TRBV5-1 to TRBJ2-3; 16 positions match TRBD2. Germline V CDR1 and CDR2: SGHRS, YFSETQ. Germline trimming cut 5 bases from V and 6 bases from J; bases unmatched to any gene: 0. The CDR3 contains 14 residues. DNA for the CDR3: TGCGCCAGCAGGGGACTAGCGGGAGGGGATACGCAGTATTTT. This translates into CASRGLAGGDTQYF. The whole variable domain, remainder taken from reference TRBV5-1 and TRBJ2-3, is KAGVTQTPRYLIKTRGQQVTLSCSPISGHRSVSWYQQTPGQGLQFLFEYFSETQRNKGNFPGRFSGRQFSNSRSEMNVSTLELGDSALYLCASRGLAGGDTQYFGPGTRLTVL.

The chain carries TRBV4-1 and TRBJ2-2, with 9 bases aligning to TRBD2. Germline CDR1 and CDR2: MGHRA and YSYEKL. Trimming took 7 bases from V and 17 from J; bases not matched to a gene: 11. The length of the CDR3 is 12 residues. CDR3 region: CASMGGGARFFF. In nucleotides, the CDR3 is TGCGCCAGCATGGGCGGGGGGGCTCGGTTTTTTTTT.

This clone has only one observation. The chain has TRBV19 and TRBJ1-1, with 12 bases lining up with TRBD1. CDR3 length equals 15 residues. Germline V gene lookup returns CDR1 LNHDA and CDR2 SQIVND (reference sequence). J lost 8 bases, V lost 5 bases, and 9 bases had no gene match. DNA for the CDR3: TGTGCCAGTAGTTCCAGGCAGGGACAGGGGGCCGAAGCTTTCTTT. Translating it yields CASSSRQGQGAEAFF.

The CDR3 sequence is CSAFSGTGTYEQYF. CDR3 DNA: TGCAGCGCTTTTTCCGGGACAGGGACCTACGAGCAGTACTTC. This sequence joins TRBV29-1 and TRBJ2-7; 9 nucleotides line up with TRBD1. CDR1 and CDR2 (germline): SQVTM, ANQGSEA. The V and J ends lost 7 bases and 2 bases, in that order; junction bases with no gene match: 9. This CDR3 is built from 14 residues.